The 8 T cell receptor beta chains below all came from one sample that was sequenced in a study of shared clonotypes between healthy human individuals. Generated by immunoSEQ multiplex PCR, the TCRdb table keeps only in-frame clones and is missing some. This sample carries a few million clones, more than 85% of them seen once, and the ten largest clones take 0.39%. Sequencing input: naive CD4+ T cells from PBMCs. Subset defined: CD45RA+ positively selected. These receptors originate from a man aged 18 to 30 in good health. Some clones in this sample may be carry-over from other donors' samples.

The chain has TRBV4-1 and TRBJ2-2; possibly TRBD1 or TRBD2 for D (5 bases each). Trimming removed 4 bases from V and 3 bases from J, with 15 bases in between. This CDR3 spans 16 amino acids. Germline V lookup: CDR1 MGHRA, CDR2 YSYEKL. The CDR3 coding sequence is TGCGCCAGCAGCCCCGGGACGAGGGCGGACACCGGGGAGCTGTTTTTT. This codes for CASSPGTRADTGELFF.

This chain uses TRBV11-2 with TRBJ2-2; D is unresolved. Trimming stripped 2 bases from V and 5 bases from J, with 18 bases between. The CDR3 is made up of 17 amino acids. CDR1 is SGHAT and CDR2 is FQNNGV in the germline V gene. CDR3 nucleotides: TGTGCCAGCAGCTTATATGTGGATCCCCTGGGGACCGGGGAGCTGTTTTTT. Protein: CASSLYVDPLGTGELFF. Filled out from reference TRBV11-2 and TRBJ2-2, the complete variable domain reads EAGVAQSPRYKIIEKRQSVAFWCNPISGHATLYWYQQILGQGPKLLIQFQNNGVVDDSQLPKDRFSAERLKGVDSTLKIQPAKLEDSAVYLCASSLYVDPLGTGELFFGEGSRLTVL.

The chain carries TRBV27 and TRBJ2-7; 8 positions match TRBD1. The CDR3 extends over 15 amino acids. CDR1 MNHEY and CDR2 SMNVEV come from the germline V gene (reference sequence). The V gene end was trimmed by 6 bases and the J gene end by 6 bases; junction bases not matched to a gene: 13. DNA of the CDR3: TGTGCCAGCAGCGGTACCGGACCCAGGGGGCCCGAGCAGTACTTC. Protein sequence: CASSGTGPRGPEQYF.

The count of this clone is one. This chain joins TRBV19 and TRBJ1-1, with D unresolved. CDR1 and CDR2 from the germline V gene are LNHDA and SQIVND (reference sequence). Trimming took 6 bases from V and 1 from J, leaving 3 bases between them. This CDR3 region has 11 residues. The CDR3 reads CASRKNTEAFF. The CDR3 nucleotides read TGTGCCAGTAGAAAGAACACTGAAGCTTTCTTT.

The V call is TRBV15, the J call TRBJ1-2; 10 bases fit TRBD1. This CDR3 has 17 amino acids. CDR1 and CDR2 (germline): LNHNV, YYDKDF (reference sequence). The V and J ends lost 1 base and 3 bases, in that order; junction bases with no gene match: 8. CDR3 residues: CATSRVSLTGGDYGYTF. DNA for the CDR3: TGTGCCACCAGCAGAGTCTCCCTGACAGGGGGCGACTATGGCTACACCTTC.

About this clone itself: The same CDR3 is also encoded by other DNA sequences in this sample. The chain joins TRBV6-5 to TRBJ1-1; maybe TRBD1 (6 bases). The CDR3 runs to 13 residues. Deletions cut 7 bases from V and 0 bases from J, with 9 bases between. The germline gives CDR1 MNHEY, CDR2 SVGAGI. CDR3 loop: CASTDRMNTEAFF. Written as DNA, the CDR3 is TGTGCCAGCACCGACAGGATGAACACTGAAGCTTTCTTT.

The V call is TRBV6-5, the J call TRBJ1-2, with 9 bases aligning to TRBD1. The V segment lost 6 bases and the J segment 4 bases; nucleotides outside the gene matches: 9. This CDR3 contains 15 residues. Germline assignment: CDR1 MNHEY and CDR2 SVGAGI. CDR3 residues: CASRGTGSNLYGYTF. The CDR3, as DNA: TGTGCCAGCAGAGGGACAGGGTCTAACCTCTATGGCTACACCTTC.

This clone was recorded once. J is TRBJ2-3 and V is TRBV19, with D perhaps TRBD2 (6 bases). CDR1 and CDR2 from the germline V gene are LNHDA and SQIVND (reference sequence). The CDR3 length is 14 residues. Trimming took 7 bases from V and 6 from J, leaving 17 bases between them. CDR3 coding DNA: TGTGCCAGTACTAGGGCGGGCGGGGCGGATACGCAGTATTTT. This codes for CASTRAGGADTQYF. Filled out from reference TRBV19 and TRBJ2-3, the complete variable domain reads DGGITQSPKYLFRKEGQNVTLSCEQNLNHDAMYWYRQDPGQGLRLIYYSQIVNDFQKGDIAEGYSVSREKKESFPLTVTSAQKNPTAFYLCASTRAGGADTQYFGPGTRLTVL.